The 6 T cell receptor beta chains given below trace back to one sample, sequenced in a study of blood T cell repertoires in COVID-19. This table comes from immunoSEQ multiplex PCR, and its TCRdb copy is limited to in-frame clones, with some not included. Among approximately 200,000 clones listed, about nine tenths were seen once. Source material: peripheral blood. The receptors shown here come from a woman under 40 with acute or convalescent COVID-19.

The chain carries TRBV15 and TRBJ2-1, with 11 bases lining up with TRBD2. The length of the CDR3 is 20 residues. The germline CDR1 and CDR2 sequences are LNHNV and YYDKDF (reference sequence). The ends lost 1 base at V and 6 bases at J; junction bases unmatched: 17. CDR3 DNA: TGTGCCACCAGCAGAGCTCAAACCTATACTCTTAGCGGGAGGGCCAATGAGCAGTTCTTC. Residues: CATSRAQTYTLSGRANEQFF. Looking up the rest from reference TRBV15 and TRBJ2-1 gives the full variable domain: DAMVIQNPRYQVTQFGKPVTLSCSQTLNHNVMYWYQQKSSQAPKLLFHYYDKDFNNEADTPDNFQSRRPNTSFCFLDIRSPGLGDTAMYLCATSRAQTYTLSGRANEQFFGPGTRLTVL.

DNA of the CDR3: TGTGCCAGCTCACCACCTGGCAGGGGGCCTGAAGCTTTCTTT. Translated: CASSPPGRGPEAFF. The chain recombines TRBV18 with TRBJ1-1; TRBD1 agrees at 8 bases. This CDR3 region has 14 residues. The germline V gene encodes CDR1 KGHSH and CDR2 LQKENI. The V gene end was trimmed by 0 bases and the J gene end by 6 bases; junction bases not matched to a gene: 3. The entire variable domain, with the rest obtained from reference TRBV18 and TRBJ1-1, is as follows: NAGVMQNPRHLVRRRGQEARLRCSPMKGHSHVYWYRQLPEEGLKFMVYLQKENIIDESGMPKERFSAEFPKEGPSILRIQQVVRGDSAAYFCASSPPGRGPEAFFGQGTRLTVV.

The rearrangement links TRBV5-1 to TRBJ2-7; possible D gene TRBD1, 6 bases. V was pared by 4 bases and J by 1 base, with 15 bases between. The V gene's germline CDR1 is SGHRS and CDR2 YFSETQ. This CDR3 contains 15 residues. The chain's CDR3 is CASSAQGFVSYEQYF. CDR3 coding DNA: TGCGCCAGCAGCGCACAGGGTTTTGTGTCCTACGAGCAGTACTTC.

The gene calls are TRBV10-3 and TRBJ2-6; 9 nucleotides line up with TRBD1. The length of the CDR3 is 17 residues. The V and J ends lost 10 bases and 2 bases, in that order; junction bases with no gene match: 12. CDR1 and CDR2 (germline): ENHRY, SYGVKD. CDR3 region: CATKEDRGSPGANVLTF. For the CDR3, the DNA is TGTGCCACGAAAGAAGACAGGGGGTCCCCTGGGGCCAACGTCCTGACTTTC.

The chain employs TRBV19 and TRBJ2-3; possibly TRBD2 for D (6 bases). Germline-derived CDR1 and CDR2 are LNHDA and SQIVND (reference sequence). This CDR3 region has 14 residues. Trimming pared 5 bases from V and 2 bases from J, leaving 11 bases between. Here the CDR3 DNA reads TGTGCCAGTAGTTTGGGACTTAACACAGATACGCAGTATTTT. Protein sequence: CASSLGLNTDTQYF.

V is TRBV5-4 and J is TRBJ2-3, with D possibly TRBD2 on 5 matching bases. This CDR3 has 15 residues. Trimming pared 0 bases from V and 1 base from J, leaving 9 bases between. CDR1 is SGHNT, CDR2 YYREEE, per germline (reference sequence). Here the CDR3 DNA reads TGTGCCAGCAGCTTGGTCGGAGGTGGCACAGATACGCAGTATTTT. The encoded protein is CASSLVGGGTDTQYF.